This T cell receptor (beta chain) emerged from a study of control samples from healthy donors and cancer patients. Measured with immunoSEQ multiplex PCR; TCRdb has only the in-frame clones, and not every one. The top ten hold 7.8% of the sample, which has about 110,000 clones, about 89% seen once. Per the germline V gene, CDR1 is SGHKS and CDR2 is YYEKEE (reference sequence). Trimming removed 1 base at V and 5 bases at J, with 16 bases between. This CDR3 region has 15 residues. The sequencing input was blood. This receptor was identified in a woman younger than 35 in good health. The chain carries TRBV5-5 and TRBJ2-7; no reliable D call. In nucleotides, the CDR3 is TGTGCCAGCAGCTTGACGGGCGACTGGGTCCACGAGCAGTACTTC. It is translated as CASSLTGDWVHEQYF. Complete variable domain (other parts from reference TRBV5-5 and TRBJ2-7): DAGVTQSPTHLIKTRGQQVTLRCSPISGHKSVSWYQQVLGQGPQFIFQYYEKEERGRGNFPDRFSARQFPNYSSELNVNALLLGDSALYLCASSLTGDWVHEQYFGPGTRLTVT.